The rows below give T cell receptor beta chains drawn from one sample of a study of cytotoxic CD8 clonotypes in ibrutinib-treated CLL. Profiled with immunoSEQ multiplex PCR; TCRdb holds only in-frame clones, not every one. The sample shows about 140,000 clones, more than 85% of them seen only once. This specimen consisted of PBMCs, obtained after 12 months of ibrutinib treatment. All receptors come from a human donor with chronic lymphocytic leukemia. The CDR3 runs from the conserved cysteine through the conserved F or W. The order of the fields is J gene, D gene, clone size, V gene, CDR3 DNA, CDR3 protein. The D gene is left open where the match is weak. A row's size may be missing; if present it is once, few, many or a size class.

j_gene: TRBJ2-7
d_gene: -
abundance: -
v_gene: TRBV2
CDR3nt: TGTGCCAGCAGCCCCCGGAGGGGGCTCTCCTACGAGCAGTACTTC
CDR3aa: CASSPRRGLSYEQYF

j_gene: TRBJ2-5
d_gene: TRBD2
abundance: -
v_gene: TRBV6-4
CDR3nt: TGTGCCAGCAGTGAAACTAGCGGGAGTCAAGAGACCCAGTACTTC
CDR3aa: CASSETSGSQETQYF

j_gene: TRBJ2-7
d_gene: -
abundance: -
v_gene: TRBV28
CDR3nt: TGTGCCAGCAGTTTAACGACTAACGAGCAGTACTTC
CDR3aa: CASSLTTNEQYF

j_gene: TRBJ2-7
d_gene: TRBD1
abundance: -
v_gene: TRBV5-1
CDR3nt: TGCGCCAGCAGCTTTTGGGGACAGGGGTGGGAGCAGTACTTC
CDR3aa: CASSFWGQGWEQYF

j_gene: TRBJ1-5
d_gene: TRBD1
abundance: -
v_gene: TRBV28
CDR3nt: TGTGCCAGCAGTCCTCGGACAGGGATCAATCAGCCCCAGCATTTT
CDR3aa: CASSPRTGINQPQHF

j_gene: TRBJ2-2
d_gene: TRBD2
abundance: once
v_gene: TRBV7-3
CDR3nt: TGTGCCAGCAGCCCCCCGTTGGCTAGCGGGCGACCGGGGGAGCTGTTTTTT
CDR3aa: CASSPPLASGRPGELFF

j_gene: TRBJ2-3
d_gene: TRBD2
abundance: -
v_gene: TRBV9
CDR3nt: TGTGCCAGCTCGGGAGGTTCCACAGATACGCAGTATTTT
CDR3aa: CASSGGSTDTQYF

j_gene: TRBJ1-1
d_gene: TRBD1
abundance: -
v_gene: TRBV2
CDR3nt: TGTGCCAGCAGCGCTGGGACAGCCAGATTGAACACTGAAGCTTTCTTT
CDR3aa: CASSAGTARLNTEAFF

j_gene: TRBJ2-5
d_gene: TRBD1
abundance: -
v_gene: TRBV10-3
CDR3nt: TGTGCCATCGGAAGACAGGGGGCAGGAGAGACCCAGTACTTC
CDR3aa: CAIGRQGAGETQYF

j_gene: TRBJ1-3
d_gene: -
abundance: -
v_gene: TRBV27
CDR3nt: TGTGCCAGCAGTTTTGCGCCAGCTGGAAACACCATATATTTT
CDR3aa: CASSFAPAGNTIYF

j_gene: TRBJ2-5
d_gene: -
abundance: -
v_gene: TRBV19
CDR3nt: TGTGCCAGTAGTATTGCCGGGTCGAGCCAAGAGACCCAGTACTTC
CDR3aa: CASSIAGSSQETQYF

j_gene: TRBJ2-7
d_gene: -
abundance: -
v_gene: TRBV2
CDR3nt: TGTGCCAGCAGTGAGGGGCCCTACGAGCAGTACTTC
CDR3aa: CASSEGPYEQYF

j_gene: TRBJ2-1
d_gene: -
abundance: -
v_gene: TRBV5-1
CDR3nt: TGCGCCAGCAGCCCGGAGTACAATGAGCAGTTCTTC
CDR3aa: CASSPEYNEQFF

j_gene: TRBJ2-2
d_gene: TRBD1
abundance: -
v_gene: TRBV29-1
CDR3nt: TGCAGCGTAAACCGGGACAGGGAGGCCGGGGAGCTGTTTTTT
CDR3aa: CSVNRDREAGELFF

j_gene: TRBJ2-7
d_gene: TRBD2
abundance: -
v_gene: TRBV28
CDR3nt: TGTGCCAGCGGTGGGGGCCCTAGCGGGCTCTACGAGCAGTACTTC
CDR3aa: CASGGGPSGLYEQYF